One sample yielded the 21 T cell receptor beta chains listed below, sequenced in a study of T cells in Graves' hyperthyroidism and ophthalmopathy. Amplified regions were TCR beta CDR3 sequences from RNA transcripts. HTBI primers were the set used in a first-round RT-PCR of the TCR CDR3. From the multiplex PCR reads, TCRdb called clonotypes with MiXCR, one entry per CDR3 protein. In the table there are approximately 620,000 distinct CDR3 sequences, about 16% of which are singletons. Sequencing input: blood. The receptors shown here come from a woman between 40 and 55 years old with Graves' ophthalmopathy.

This clonotype was observed many times. The chain employs TRBV20-1 and TRBJ2-7; D uncertain. This CDR3 comprises 13 residues. CDR1 and CDR2 from the germline V gene are DFQATT and SNEGSKA (reference sequence). Trimming pared 4 bases from V and 1 base from J, leaving 11 bases between. In DNA form, the CDR3 reads TGCAGTGCTATCCCAGGTGCTTCCTACGAGCAGTACTTC. Encoded protein: CSAIPGASYEQYF.

This clonotype was seen at least ten times. The rearrangement uses TRBV11-2 and TRBJ2-3; D possibly corresponds to TRBD1 (7 bases). Trimming left V 5 bases short and J 6 bases short, with 15 bases between. The CDR3 consists of 14 residues. Germline assignment: CDR1 SGHAT and CDR2 FQNNGV. CDR3 sequence reads: CASSPRPGGDTQYF. CDR3 DNA: TGTGCCAGCAGCCCACGACCAGGGGGGGATACGCAGTATTTT.

The chain combines TRBV4-1 with TRBJ1-4, with TRBD1 matching over 10 bases. The CDR3 spans 17 residues. From germline, CDR1 is MGHRA and CDR2 YSYEKL. The V gene end was trimmed by 0 bases and the J gene end by 11 bases; junction bases not matched to a gene: 12. This CDR3 is CASSQDPPGQGSRKLFF. CDR3 DNA sequence: TGCGCCAGCAGCCAAGATCCACCGGGACAGGGGAGTAGGAAACTGTTTTTT.

V usage is TRBV7-6 and J usage is TRBJ2-1, with D possibly being TRBD1 or TRBD2 (5 bases each). This CDR3 has 15 residues. V lost 7 bases and J 6 bases, leaving 19 bases between the germline ends. The germline gives CDR1 SGHVS, CDR2 FNYEAQ. CDR3 loop: CASNPLSEGRNEQFF. In DNA form, the CDR3 reads TGTGCCAGCAACCCACTGTCTGAGGGGCGCAATGAGCAGTTCTTC.

This clonotype was counted ten times or more. The rearrangement joins TRBV30 to TRBJ2-3, with 10 bases matching TRBD2. This CDR3 region has 15 residues. CDR1 is GTSNPN and CDR2 is SVGIG in the germline V gene (reference sequence). The V gene end was trimmed by 0 bases and the J gene end by 3 bases; junction bases not matched to a gene: 3. In nucleotides, the CDR3 is TGTGCCTGGAGTGTCCTAGCGGGGGTTACAGATACGCAGTATTTT. Amino acid sequence: CAWSVLAGVTDTQYF.

In this sample, this clonotype turned up many times. This chain uses TRBV12-3 or TRBV12-4 with TRBJ2-3; 7 nucleotides line up with TRBD1. The CDR3 spans 16 residues. V gave up 6 bases and J gave up 0 bases; unmatched junction bases: 9. The CDR3 nucleotides are TGTGCCAGCAGGGACCGTGGGACAGCTAGCACAGATACGCAGTATTTT. It codes for CASRDRGTASTDTQYF.

V is TRBV5-1 and J is TRBJ2-3; the D gene is possibly TRBD2 (6 bases). Germline V gives CDR1 SGHRS, CDR2 YFSETQ. This CDR3 is built from 16 residues. Deletions cut 0 bases from V and 1 base from J, with 12 bases between. Here the CDR3 reads CASSLGGSGRTDTQYF. CDR3 DNA: TGCGCCAGCAGCTTGGGGGGTAGCGGCCGCACAGATACGCAGTATTTT. The full variable domain, in which reference TRBV5-1 and TRBJ2-3 provide the parts outside the CDR3, is KAGVTQTPRYLIKTRGQQVTLSCSPISGHRSVSWYQQTPGQGLQFLFEYFSETQRNKGNFPGRFSGRQFSNSRSEMNVSTLELGDSALYLCASSLGGSGRTDTQYFGPGTRLTVL.

This clonotype was counted many times. The chain recombines TRBV12-3 or TRBV12-4 with TRBJ2-5; 13 bases fit TRBD2. V dropped 4 bases and J dropped 5; count of bases not matched to a gene: 4. This CDR3 region has 15 residues. The CDR3, as DNA: TGTGCCAGCAGTTCCGGGGGACTAGCGGGGGAGACCCAGTACTTC. It yields the protein CASSSGGLAGETQYF.

There are many counts of this clonotype. The chain carries TRBV6-1 and TRBJ2-2, with D perhaps TRBD2 (7 bases). Looked up from germline, CDR1 is MNHNS and CDR2 is SASEGT. CDR3 length equals 13 residues. V lost 8 bases and J 6 bases, leaving 13 bases between the germline ends. The CDR3 DNA is TGTGCCAGCCGAGGGGGGGCCGCCGGGGAGCTGTTTTTT. This codes for CASRGGAAGELFF.

This clonotype was seen more than once but under ten times. This chain joins TRBV5-1 and TRBJ1-2; 7 bases agree with TRBD1. The trim removed 4 bases at V and 7 bases at J, leaving 7 bases unmatched. Germline V lookup: CDR1 SGHRS, CDR2 YFSETQ. This CDR3 has 13 amino acids. CDR3 nucleotides: TGCGCCAGCAGCACGACGACAGGGACTGGCTACACCTTC. Translation gives CASSTTTGTGYTF. Complete variable domain (other parts from reference TRBV5-1 and TRBJ1-2): KAGVTQTPRYLIKTRGQQVTLSCSPISGHRSVSWYQQTPGQGLQFLFEYFSETQRNKGNFPGRFSGRQFSNSRSEMNVSTLELGDSALYLCASSTTTGTGYTFGSGTRLTVV.

Ten or more counts support this clonotype. This chain links TRBV30 with TRBJ2-2; 7 bases agree with TRBD1. Per germline, CDR1 GTSNPN and CDR2 SVGIG (reference sequence). The CDR3 sequence is 13 residues long. J gave up 2 bases and V 5 bases, and 2 bases lay outside the gene matches. DNA for the CDR3: TGTGCCTGGGGGACAGTCAACACCGGGGAGCTGTTTTTT. Translating it yields CAWGTVNTGELFF.

The chain couples TRBV7-2 to TRBJ2-3; no clear D gene. This CDR3 is built from 16 residues. V shed 3 bases and J shed 0 bases, with 13 bases lying between them. Germline values: CDR1 SGHTA, CDR2 FQGNSA. The DNA of the CDR3 is TGTGCCAGCAGCTTGGGATGGGGATCTAGCACAGATACGCAGTATTTT. Translating gives CASSLGWGSSTDTQYF.

This chain links TRBV12-3 or TRBV12-4 with TRBJ1-1, with D tentatively TRBD1 (6 bases). V was clipped by 4 bases and J by 4 bases, with 16 bases between them. The CDR3 is 15 residues long. CDR3 residues: CASSSATGVSTEAFF. CDR3 in DNA: TGTGCCAGCAGTTCCGCGACAGGAGTGAGCACTGAAGCTTTCTTT.

This chain connects TRBV3-1 to TRBJ2-5, with 12 positions matching TRBD2. Trimming removed 0 bases from V and 8 bases from J; junction bases left unmatched: 7. In germline, CDR1 is LGHDT, CDR2 YNNKEL (reference sequence). The CDR3 is 16 residues long. CDR3 residues: CASSQDRGGLAGTQYF. CDR3 sequence (DNA): TGTGCCAGCAGCCAAGATAGGGGAGGACTAGCGGGAACCCAGTACTTC.

Many counts were recorded for this clonotype. The chain employs TRBV27 and TRBJ1-4, with D unclear. CDR1 MNHEY and CDR2 SMNVEV come from the germline V gene (reference sequence). CDR3 length: 14 residues. V dropped 7 bases and J dropped 8 bases, with 17 bases sitting between them. In nucleotides, the CDR3 is TGTGCCAGCAAGGTGTCGGCCCCAAGGGAAAAACTGTTTTTT. Encoded protein: CASKVSAPREKLFF.

The chain links TRBV18 to TRBJ1-5, with a possible D match to TRBD1 (5 bases). The germline V gene has CDR1 KGHSH and CDR2 LQKENI. The CDR3 loop spans 18 amino acids. V was clipped by 6 bases and J by 8 bases, with 29 bases between them. CDR3: CASSRENPTGLLPEPQHF. CDR3 DNA: TGTGCCAGCTCCCGCGAAAATCCTACGGGACTTTTGCCGGAGCCCCAGCATTTT.

This clonotype has more than one count but fewer than ten. This rearrangement joins TRBV20-1 to TRBJ1-4; no definite D call. Germline values: CDR1 DFQATT, CDR2 SNEGSKA (reference sequence). V was pared by 0 bases and J by 6 bases, with 14 bases between. There are 15 residues in the CDR3. The CDR3 here is CSARDLSAGDEKLFF. In DNA, the CDR3 is TGCAGTGCTAGAGATCTTTCCGCGGGTGATGAAAAACTGTTTTTT.

This chain links TRBV27 with TRBJ1-6; weak D call: TRBD1 (6 bases). Looked up from germline, CDR1 is MNHEY and CDR2 is SMNVEV (reference sequence). Trimming cost V 8 bases and J 4 bases, with 15 bases left between them. This CDR3 is 15 amino acids long. The CDR3 sequence is CASGIDRRYNSPLHF. The CDR3 DNA sequence: TGTGCCAGCGGGATAGACAGGAGGTATAATTCACCCCTCCACTTT.

This clonotype has a count of ten or more. The V and J genes are TRBV30 and TRBJ1-1; D is ambiguous. This CDR3 has 13 residues. The germline V and J ends were trimmed by 5 bases and 4 bases, with 14 bases remaining between them. Germline CDR1 reads GTSNPN; CDR2 reads SVGIG (reference sequence). The CDR3 DNA reads as TGTGCCTGGCGGAGAGGGTCTCGCACTGAAGCTTTCTTT. It encodes CAWRRGSRTEAFF.

This clonotype was recorded many times. The chain links TRBV20-1 to TRBJ1-4; D is unresolved. From germline, CDR1 is DFQATT and CDR2 SNEGSKA (reference sequence). The length of the CDR3 is 11 residues. V shed 4 bases and J shed 8 bases, with 8 bases lying between them. The chain's CDR3 is CSAIIREKLFF. CDR3 sequence (DNA): TGCAGTGCTATCATACGGGAAAAACTGTTTTTT.

This clonotype occurred many times. The chain couples TRBV2 to TRBJ2-3, with TRBD2 matching 13 bases. The CDR3 sequence is 14 residues long. V was clipped by 9 bases and J by 0 bases; unmatched bases: 0. Per the germline V gene, CDR1 is SNHLY and CDR2 is FYNNEI. CDR3: CARGLAGSTDTQYF. DNA of the CDR3: TGTGCCAGGGGACTAGCGGGGAGCACAGATACGCAGTATTTT. Together with reference TRBV2 and TRBJ2-3, the CDR3 gives the full variable domain: EPEVTQTPSHQVTQMGQEVILRCVPISNHLYFYWYRQILGQKVEFLVSFYNNEISEKSEIFDDQFSVERPDGSNFTLKIRSTKLEDSAMYFCARGLAGSTDTQYFGPGTRLTVL.